This entry is about one T cell receptor beta chain. The target antigen is unknown. CD45RO-negative, CCR7-selected cells formed the naive CD8 fraction, which excluded terminally differentiated effector memory CD45RA+ cells. This CDR3 contains 15 residues. The germline V and J ends were trimmed by 4 bases and 4 bases, with 14 bases remaining between them. The germline V gene encodes CDR1 LGHNA and CDR2 YSLEER. The data belong to a study of shared clonotypes between healthy human individuals. Overall study context: A donor's plate count was three for CD4 naive and three for CD4 memory; CD8 naive had two and CD8 memory one. Findings and caveats of the study: All-four-donor shared clonotypes had higher generation probabilities than non-shared clonotypes did.

Only in-frame clones appear in the TCRdb table, and some are missing; sequencing was by immunoSEQ multiplex PCR. The sample lists about 2 million clones, around 96% seen once, with 0.85% to 1.3% in the top ten. The sample taken for sequencing was naive CD8+ T cells sorted from blood. This receptor was obtained from a man aged 18 to 29 in good health. The chain combines TRBV4-3 with TRBJ1-3; D is possibly TRBD1 (5 bases). Here the CDR3 DNA reads TGCGCCAGCAGCCCGGGGGGGGGACCGGGAAACACCATATATTTT. Protein: CASSPGGGPGNTIYF.